The subject of this entry is one T cell receptor beta chain. It has no known antigen specificity. The record has no base qualities; no much larger clone is one base away. Sequencing was performed on an Illumina HiSeq 1500. The raw public reads went through TCRdb reprocessing: fastp at Q25, MiXCR clone calling, in-frame beta chains kept. Every distinct CDR3 protein forms one entry, paired with its most common genes and DNA. This sample comprises about 460,000 distinct CDR3 sequences, approximately 11% of them detected only once. The ten largest clonotypes hold roughly 10% of the sample. The data derive from a study of T cell repertoires in cytomegalovirus infection (dated by TCRdb to about 2019). Looking at the study overall: Donor HLA type was relevant to the analysis, as public TCR beta signatures indicated carriage of CMV infection together with the matching HLA type. Beyond this particular receptor, the publication reports: Cumulative frequency of public TCR beta family members discriminated carriers of CMV infection plus the relevant HLA type in this cohort and an independent roughly 320-donor cohort. The ex vivo response was dominated by HLA-C-restricted CMV-specific TCR beta clonotypes, and the single most frequent clonotype in two of eight donors was supplied by these HLA-C-restricted clonotypes.

CDR1 and CDR2 are read off the germline V gene as MNHEY and SVGAGI. Relative to germline, V is 2 bases shorter and J is 10 bases shorter, with 14 bases between their ends. Reading from cysteine to phenylalanine, the CDR3 counts 13 amino acids. Only the CDR3 portion is preserved as DNA: 39 bases, with reading frame beginning at the first base. This receptor chain uses TRBV6-5 and TRBJ1-2; matching of 5 bases hints at TRBD1 as the D gene. This sequence was found in a human donor in good health (CMV status not recorded). Some clones in this sample may be carry-over from other donors' samples. Sequencing used PBMCs. In nucleotides, the sequence is TGTGCCAGCAGTTACGAATCTGGGGGGGACTACACCTTC. Protein translation: CASSYESGGDYTF.